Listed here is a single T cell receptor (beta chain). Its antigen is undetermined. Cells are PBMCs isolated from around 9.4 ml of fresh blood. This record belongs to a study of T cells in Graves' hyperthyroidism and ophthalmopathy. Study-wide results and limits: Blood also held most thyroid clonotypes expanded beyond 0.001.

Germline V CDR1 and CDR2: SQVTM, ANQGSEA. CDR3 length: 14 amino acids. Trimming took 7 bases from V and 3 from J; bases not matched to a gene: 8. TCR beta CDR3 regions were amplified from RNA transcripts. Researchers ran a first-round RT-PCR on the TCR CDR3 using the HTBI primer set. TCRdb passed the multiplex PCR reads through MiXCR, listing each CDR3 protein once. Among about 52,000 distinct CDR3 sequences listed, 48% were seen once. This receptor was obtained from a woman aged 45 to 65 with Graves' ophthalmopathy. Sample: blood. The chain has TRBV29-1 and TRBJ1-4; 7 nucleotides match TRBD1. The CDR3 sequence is CSASGQPSNEKLFF. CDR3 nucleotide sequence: TGCAGCGCCTCGGGACAGCCATCTAATGAAAAACTGTTTTTT.